This T cell receptor beta chain was retrieved from a study of CD8 T cells in ankylosing spondylitis. Note on this clonotype: Its cognate antigen is unknown.

Germline-derived CDR1 and CDR2 are SEHNR and FQNEAQ (reference sequence). The CDR3 loop spans 14 amino acids. V lost 6 bases and J lost 4, with 15 bases in between. Each CDR3 protein is one row after TCRdb ran MiXCR on the 5' RACE reads. Of some 330,000 distinct CDR3 sequences in the sample, around 7.6% are singletons; the top ten hold approximately 14%. Study results and caveats: Clones linked to disease, bearing a CD8+ phenotype, were relatively rare in peripheral blood. A motif of seven or eight highly homologous TCR beta variants was seen as apparently characteristic of ankylosing spondylitis blood.

This TCR was sampled from a male donor with ankylosing spondylitis. The chain carries TRBV7-9 and TRBJ1-2; D gene ambiguous. Sequencing was performed on blood, either unsorted or a sorted T cell fraction (not recorded which). The DNA of the CDR3 is TGTGCCAGCAGGCCTACAGCGCGGAGCTATGGCTACACCTTC. Residues: CASRPTARSYGYTF.